This T cell receptor beta chain derives from a study of blood T cell repertoires in COVID-19. Across the study: Acute and convalescent COVID-19 samples came from the United States, Italy and Spain. T cells, B-cell-depleted T cells, or PBMCs supplied cDNA or gDNA.

The CDR3 totals 13 residues. The trim removed 2 bases at V and 9 bases at J, leaving 0 bases unmatched. The germline CDR1 and CDR2 sequences are ENHRY and SYGVKD. In the original workflow: Using reference gene primer amplification, nucleated cell counts were estimated. Profiling relied on immunoSEQ multiplex PCR, and the TCRdb table lists in-frame clones only, not all of them. D and trimming were read from the DNA, whereas the V and J calls and clone size are those reported in that table. The sample includes roughly 250,000 clones, approximately 91% of them seen just once. Sample: peripheral blood. The sequence came from a woman in her twenties or thirties with acute or convalescent COVID-19. The chain joins TRBV10-3 to TRBJ2-7; the match to TRBD2 covers 14 bases. CDR3 coding DNA: TGTGCCATCAGTGAGGGGACTAGCGGGAGGCAGTACTTC. Translation gives CAISEGTSGRQYF.